There are many counts of the clone carrying this T cell receptor beta chain. What it recognizes is unknown. The data are from a study of neurological immune-mediated disorders. Notes on the study in general: It was the repertoires of 18 of 34 multiple sclerosis patients that phylogenetic grouping placed in one related-CDR3 cluster, which is a possible signature.

TCRdb called the 5' RACE reads again in MiXCR, with one record for every CDR3 protein. Among roughly 17,000 distinct CDR3 sequences listed, over 2.5% were seen once. The origin of this receptor is a woman younger than 30 with multiple sclerosis. The source material was PBMCs.

The CDR3 is CSARDRDRASYEQYF. The CDR3 DNA is TGCAGTGCTAGAGATCGGGACAGGGCGTCCTACGAGCAGTACTTC. The chain combines TRBV20-1 with TRBJ2-7, with 9 bases fitting TRBD1. The CDR3 totals 15 residues. Germline-derived CDR1 and CDR2 are DFQATT and SNEGSKA (reference sequence). V lost 0 bases and J lost 1; bases outside the gene matches: 4.